This TCR beta chain was recorded in a study of early stage breast cancer tumors. Study-wide background: Of 15 to 20 invasive breast tumors, more than ten were hormone receptor-positive, HER2-negative. Approximately 10-fold was the mean read coverage per sample.

The CDR3 sequence is 15 residues long. V shed 2 bases and J 2 bases; nucleotides not matched to a gene: 2. The germline V gene has CDR1 MGHDK and CDR2 SYGVNS. Assay: immunoSEQ multiplex PCR; the TCRdb copy retains only in-frame clones and omits some. The repertoire has some 41,000 clones, 70% to 80% of them found once; the top ten carry 7.2%. This sequence was found in a person aged 45-60 years with breast cancer. What was sequenced was blood. The chain uses TRBV25-1 and TRBJ2-5; 10 nucleotides match TRBD2. Here the CDR3 reads CASSETGLAQETQYF. The CDR3 region has the DNA TGTGCCAGCAGTGAAACGGGACTAGCGCAAGAGACCCAGTACTTC.